This T cell receptor beta chain is drawn from a study of blood T cell repertoires in COVID-19. The wider study: Italy, Spain and the United States were the sources of the convalescent and acute COVID-19 samples. T cells, B-cell-depleted T cells, or PBMCs provided the cDNA or gDNA that served as material.

Germline V gene lookup returns CDR1 WSHSY and CDR2 SAAADI. V lost 1 base, J lost 3 bases, and 13 bases lay in between. This CDR3 region has 16 residues. Produced via immunoSEQ multiplex PCR; TCRdb's table is partial and in-frame only. Among more than 45,000 clones listed, roughly 89% were seen once. V is TRBV10-2 and J is TRBJ2-1; D might be TRBD2 (7 bases). The TCR sequence derives from an older woman with COVID-19, enrolled during active disease. Material: peripheral blood. CDR3: CASSELGGLNYNEQFF. The CDR3 DNA is TGCGCCAGCAGTGAGTTGGGGGGGCTGAACTACAATGAGCAGTTCTTC.